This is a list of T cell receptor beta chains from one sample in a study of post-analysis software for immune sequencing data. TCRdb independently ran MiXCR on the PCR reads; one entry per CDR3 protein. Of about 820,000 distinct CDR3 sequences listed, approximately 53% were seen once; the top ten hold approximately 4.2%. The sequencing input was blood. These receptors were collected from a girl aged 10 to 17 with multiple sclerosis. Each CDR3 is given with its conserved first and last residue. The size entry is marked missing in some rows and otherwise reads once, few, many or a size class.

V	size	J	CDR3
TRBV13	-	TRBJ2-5	CASNRRGAGAGETQYF
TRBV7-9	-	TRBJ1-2	CASSLGVRTAGRGHYGYTF
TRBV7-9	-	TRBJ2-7	CASSFGLSGSSYEQYF
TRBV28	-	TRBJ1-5	CASRSTYSNQPQHF
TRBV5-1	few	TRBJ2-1	CASSVSGLEFF
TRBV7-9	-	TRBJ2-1	CASSFSSGTYNEQFF
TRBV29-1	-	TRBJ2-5	CSVRQTFQETQYF
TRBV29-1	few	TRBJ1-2	CSVEPREGRWLGYTF
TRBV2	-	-	CASKRTGVYEQYF
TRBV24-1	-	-	CATSGEQFDPRFYEQYF
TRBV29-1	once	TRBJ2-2	CSVDLGRTNTGELFF
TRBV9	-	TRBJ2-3	CASSVSHRTDTQYF
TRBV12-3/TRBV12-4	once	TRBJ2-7	CASSFLGSGRTLFYEQYF
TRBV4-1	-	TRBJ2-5	CASSRVTGQETQYF
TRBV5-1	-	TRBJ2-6	CASSGTGTGTNVRTF
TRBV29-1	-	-	CSVGGTVAASYEQYF
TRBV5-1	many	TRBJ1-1	CASSLVVNTEAFF
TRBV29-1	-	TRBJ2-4	CSVDPPLGEDYNEQYF
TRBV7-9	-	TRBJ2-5	CASSPINSGEETQYF
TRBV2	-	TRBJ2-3	CASSEDQGDTQYF
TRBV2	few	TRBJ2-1	CASSVGGNNEQFF
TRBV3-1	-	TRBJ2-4	CASSPSSGLLAKNIQYF
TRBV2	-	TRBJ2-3	CASTTLAGGDTQYF
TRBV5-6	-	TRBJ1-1	CASSSYRDVASKAFF
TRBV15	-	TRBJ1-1	CATSRDPPTANTEAFF
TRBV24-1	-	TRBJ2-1	CATSSGELGVSEQFF
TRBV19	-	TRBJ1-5	CASSTRLGTDDSNQPQHF
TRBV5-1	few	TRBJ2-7	CASSSVPGQRYEQYF